Below, 6 T cell receptor beta chains from the same sample are listed, as sequenced in a study of blood T cell repertoires in COVID-19. Assay: immunoSEQ multiplex PCR; the TCRdb copy retains only in-frame clones and omits some. The data contain under 200,000 clones, 70% to 80% of them singletons. The sequencing input was peripheral blood. These receptors all come from a man aged 55-75 years with acute or convalescent COVID-19.

This chain connects TRBV29-1 to TRBJ2-2, with 8 nucleotides matching TRBD1. This CDR3 is 14 amino acids long. V lost 3 bases to trimming and J lost 4 bases; unmatched junction nucleotides: 4. Germline V gene data show CDR1 as SQVTM and CDR2 as ANQGSEA. The CDR3 DNA reads TGCAGCGTTGATACAGGGGGGTTCACCGGGGAGCTGTTTTTT. It is translated as CSVDTGGFTGELFF.

This chain links TRBV5-6 with TRBJ2-7, with 11 bases fitting TRBD1. The germline V gene has CDR1 SGHDT and CDR2 YYEEEE. The CDR3 contains 14 residues. The junction had 3 bases not matched to a gene; V was cut back by 4 bases and J by 3 bases. The DNA of the CDR3 is TGTGCCAGCAGCCCCGGGACAGGGGGCTACGAGCAGTACTTC. Translation: CASSPGTGGYEQYF. The full variable domain, with the rest looked up from reference TRBV5-6 and TRBJ2-7, is DAGVTQSPTHLIKTRGQQVTLRCSPKSGHDTVSWYQQALGQGPQFIFQYYEEEERQRGNFPDRFSGHQFPNYSSELNVNALLLGDSALYLCASSPGTGGYEQYFGPGTRLTVT.

In DNA form, the CDR3 reads TGTGCCAGCAGCCAAGGTGCCCGGCCAGGCCAAGAGACCCAGTACTTC. This codes for CASSQGARPGQETQYF. The J gene is TRBJ2-5, the V gene TRBV4-2; D remains ambiguous. V was trimmed by 1 base and J by 1 base, leaving 13 bases between them. The CDR3 loop spans 16 amino acids. Looked up from germline, CDR1 is LGHNA and CDR2 is YNFKEQ.

This clone has only a few counts. This rearrangement joins TRBV24-1 to TRBJ2-3, with 10 bases matching TRBD2. CDR3 size: 17 residues. The ends lost 5 bases at V and 3 bases at J; junction bases unmatched: 10. The germline gives CDR1 KGHDR, CDR2 SFDVKD. CDR3 in DNA: TGTGCCACCAGTGTGGCAGCGGGGGGGCTATGGACAGATACGCAGTATTTT. This encodes CATSVAAGGLWTDTQYF.

This chain joins TRBV6-5 and TRBJ2-1; 8 nucleotides line up with TRBD1. The germline CDR1 and CDR2 sequences are MNHEY and SVGAGI. Unmatched junction bases numbered 8, after V lost 5 bases and J lost 14 bases. The CDR3 spans 12 residues. CDR3 in amino acids: CASSLLGQGEFF. The CDR3 bases are TGTGCCAGCAGTCTCCTCGGACAGGGAGAGTTCTTC.

V and J are TRBV7-5 and TRBJ2-7; the D call in the table, TRBD1, was not verified against the DNA. TRBV7-5 is designated a pseudogene. The CDR3 is 13 residues long. The CDR3 spells CARSAAGSYEQYF. The CDR3 DNA is TGTGCCAGAAGCGCCGCAGGGTCCTACGAGCAGTACTTC.